This is a list of T cell receptor beta chains from one sample in a study of blood T cell repertoires in COVID-19. Data came from immunoSEQ multiplex PCR; TCRdb stores just in-frame clones and leaves some out. Counted here are 200,000 to 250,000 clones, roughly nine tenths occurring once; the ten biggest clones make up over 3%. Sequenced input: PBMCs or T cells enriched from blood (not recorded which). The receptors here all came from a woman in her fifties or sixties in a cohort exposed to, infected with or recovered from COVID-19 (not recorded which). CDR3s include the opening cysteine and the closing phenylalanine or tryptophan. A D gene is named only where the DNA matches it firmly. A row's size may be missing; if present it is once, few, many or a size class.

CDR3 DNA,CDR3 protein,CDR3 length,V gene,D gene,J gene,clone size
TGTGCCAGCAGCGAGCCCCTAGCGGGGGGGCATAGCGGGGAGCTGTTTTTT,CASSEPLAGGHSGELFF,17,TRBV9,TRBD2,TRBJ2-2,.
TGTGCCATCAGTGAGATAGGGACTAGCGGGGGTTACGAGCAGTACTTC,CAISEIGTSGGYEQYF,16,TRBV10-3,TRBD2,TRBJ2-7,.
TGTGCCAGCAGCCAAGACCCCGGCAGTAGGTTCTGGGCGAACACTGAAGCTTTCTTT,CASSQDPGSRFWANTEAFF,19,TRBV3-1/TRBV3-2,.,TRBJ1-1,.
TGTGCCAGCAGCGACAGGGCCGGGGAGCTGTTTTTT,CASSDRAGELFF,12,TRBV7-2,TRBD1,TRBJ2-2,once
TGTGCCAGCAGCTGGGACTACTCGGGGCCAGAGACCCAGTACTTC,CASSWDYSGPETQYF,15,TRBV5-5,TRBD2,TRBJ2-5,.
TGTGCCAGCGTCCGACCCCCCCGCGGGGGGAACACAGATACGCAGTATTTT,CASVRPPRGGNTDTQYF,17,TRBV7-9,TRBD2,TRBJ2-3,.
TGTGCCAGCAGCTTTAAGGGACAACCCTACACCTTC,CASSFKGQPYTF,12,TRBV5-8,.,TRBJ1-2,.
TGTGCCATCAGTGACTCTGACAGCTACTGGTCTGGAAACACCATATATTTT,CAISDSDSYWSGNTIYF,17,TRBV10-3,.,TRBJ1-3,.
TGCGCCAGCAGCCAGGAGGTTAGGGTACAGGGCTACGAGCAGTACTTC,CASSQEVRVQGYEQYF,16,TRBV4-3,.,TRBJ2-7,.
TGTGCCTGGAGTCGGAGGGTCACTGAAGCTTTCTTT,CAWSRRVTEAFF,12,TRBV30,.,TRBJ1-1,.
TGTGCCAGCAGCTCCTACCAACTTAATCAGCCCCAGCATTTT,CASSSYQLNQPQHF,14,TRBV7-8,.,TRBJ1-5,.
TGTGCCAGCAGCTTCCGACAGGAGATTCCGTTCTTC,CASSFRQEIPFF,12,TRBV3-1/TRBV3-2,.,TRBJ2-1,.
TGTGCCAGCAGCCAAGTATCCTACGAGCAGTACTTC,CASSQVSYEQYF,12,TRBV3-1/TRBV3-2,.,TRBJ2-7,.
TGTGCCAGCAGCCCAATGACCGGGGGGGAAGCTTTCTTT,CASSPMTGGEAFF,13,TRBV7-2,.,TRBJ1-1,.
TGTGCCACACGTGGACAGGGTCGATCACCCCTCCACTTT,CATRGQGRSPLHF,13,TRBV2,TRBD1,TRBJ1-6,.
TGTGCCAGCAGAGCAGGGACTGGAAACCTGAAACAGTTCTTC,CASRAGTGNLKQFF,14,TRBV2,.,TRBJ2-1,.
TGTGCCAGCAGCCGTCAGAACTATGGCTACACCTTC,CASSRQNYGYTF,12,TRBV3-1/TRBV3-2,.,TRBJ1-2,.
TGTGCCAGCAGCTTGTGGACAGGGGAGGAGTACTTC,CASSLWTGEEYF,12,TRBV5-6,TRBD1,TRBJ2-7,.
TGTGCCACCAGGGCAGGGACAGGAATGAACACTGAAGCTTTCTTT,CATRAGTGMNTEAFF,15,TRBV24-1,TRBD1,TRBJ1-1,.
TGTGCCAGCAGCGTGACTAGCGCGGGACCCTACGAGCAGTACTTC,CASSVTSAGPYEQYF,15,TRBV7-2,TRBD2,TRBJ2-7,.
TGTGCCAGCAACCGGGACAGGACTAATTCACCCCTCCACTTT,CASNRDRTNSPLHF,14,TRBV2,TRBD1,TRBJ1-6,.
TGCGCCAGCAGCTTGGGGGCAGCAACCTATGGCTACACCTTC,CASSLGAATYGYTF,14,TRBV5-1,.,TRBJ1-2,.
TGTGCCAGCAGTTTGAGAGGACATGCCCGTCAGCCCCAGCATTTT,CASSLRGHARQPQHF,15,TRBV28,.,TRBJ1-5,few
TGTGCCAGCAGCGCCGAGAAAGACAGGGGGCGAAACATTCAGTACTTC,CASSAEKDRGRNIQYF,16,TRBV9,TRBD1,TRBJ2-4,.
TGCGCCAGCAGCTTGGGGCATGGCAGGCGCTCCTACGAGCAGTACTTC,CASSLGHGRRSYEQYF,16,TRBV5-1,.,TRBJ2-7,.
TGTGCCAGCAGCGGCACAGGGGCGGTTGGCTACACCTTC,CASSGTGAVGYTF,13,TRBV7-2,TRBD1,TRBJ1-2,.
TGTGCCAGCACCACGAGCCCCAATCAGCCCCAGCATTTT,CASTTSPNQPQHF,13,TRBV6-5,.,TRBJ1-5,.
TGTGCCAGCAGATCGGCAGGGGCGCCATATAATTCACCCCTCCACTTT,CASRSAGAPYNSPLHF,16,TRBV11-2,.,TRBJ1-6,.
TGTGCCAGCAGTCCCAACGCCGGACTTAGCAATCAGCCCCAGCATTTT,CASSPNAGLSNQPQHF,16,TRBV28,.,TRBJ1-5,.
TGTGCCAGCAGCCCTCTCGGACTAGCGGGGGACTATTTCACAGATACGCAGTATTTT,CASSPLGLAGDYFTDTQYF,19,TRBV9,TRBD2,TRBJ2-3,once
TGTGCCAGCAGCCCACTAGCGAGCACCGGGGAGCTGTTTTTT,CASSPLASTGELFF,14,TRBV5-5,TRBD2,TRBJ2-2,.
TGTGCCAGCAACCCCAGGGGCAGCGGACAAACTACTAACTATGGCTACACCTTC,CASNPRGSGQTTNYGYTF,18,TRBV6-8,.,TRBJ1-2,once
TGTGCCAGCAGCTTGTTCGGTTCTGGGGCCAACGTCCTGACTTTC,CASSLFGSGANVLTF,15,TRBV5-4,.,TRBJ2-6,.
TGTGCCAGCAGCTTAGATCTGGGCACCGGCCGGCCCCAGCATTTT,CASSLDLGTGRPQHF,15,TRBV7-9,.,TRBJ1-5,.
TGCGCCAGCAGCCAATGGGGAGCGGGGGGGCCGCGGGAGACCCAGTACTTC,CASSQWGAGGPRETQYF,17,TRBV4-3,TRBD2,TRBJ2-5,.
TGTGCCAGCAGCTTAGGGGCCCCCTACGAGCAGTACTTC,CASSLGAPYEQYF,13,TRBV7-2,.,TRBJ2-7,.
TGTGCCAGCAGCTTAGCGGCTAGCGGGGGCCCCTACAATGAGCAGTTCTTC,CASSLAASGGPYNEQFF,17,TRBV7-8,TRBD2,TRBJ2-1,.